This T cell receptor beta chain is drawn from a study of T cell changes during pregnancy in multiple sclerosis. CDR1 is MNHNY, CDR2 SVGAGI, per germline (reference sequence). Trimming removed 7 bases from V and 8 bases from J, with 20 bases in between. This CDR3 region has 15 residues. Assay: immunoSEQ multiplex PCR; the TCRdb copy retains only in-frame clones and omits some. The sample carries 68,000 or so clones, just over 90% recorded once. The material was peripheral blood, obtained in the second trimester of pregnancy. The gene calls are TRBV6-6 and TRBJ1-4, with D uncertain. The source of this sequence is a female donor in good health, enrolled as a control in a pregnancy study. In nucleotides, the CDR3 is TGTGCCAGCACCTTACAGTCCGGGGAGAGCGAAAAACTGTTTTTT. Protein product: CASTLQSGESEKLFF.